The clone carrying this T cell receptor beta chain was seen a few times. What it recognizes is unknown. TCRdb processed the RT-PCR reads anew with MiXCR; each CDR3 protein has one entry. The profile shows about half a million distinct CDR3 sequences, around 9.9% of them singletons. Germline V gene lookup returns CDR1 SGHRS and CDR2 YFSETQ. The CDR3 contains 15 residues. Trimming took 1 base from V and 7 from J, leaving 15 bases between them. The data derive from a study of response to subunit inactivated influenza vaccine. General study results and limits: The authors suggested that few new T cells are recruited per seasonal influenza vaccination.

This chain uses TRBV5-1 with TRBJ2-1; D possibly uses TRBD1 or TRBD2 (5 bases each). The source material was PBMCs from blood, sampled more than 35 days after vaccination. The clonotype comes from a man aged 50-59 years who received an inactivated influenza vaccine. The CDR3 sequence is CASSLNQVGVNEQFF. Written as DNA, the CDR3 is TGCGCCAGCAGCTTGAATCAGGTGGGGGTTAATGAGCAGTTCTTC.